One sample yielded the 10 T cell receptor beta chains listed below, sequenced in a study of blood T cell repertoires in COVID-19. The assay was immunoSEQ multiplex PCR, and TCRdb's table has in-frame clones only and misses some. The profile shows 250,000 or so clones, around 88% of them singletons. The sequencing sample was made of peripheral blood. These receptors came from an elderly man with acute or convalescent COVID-19.

The rearrangement uses TRBV28 and TRBJ1-1; 7 nucleotides line up with TRBD1. CDR3 length: 15 residues. The germline CDR1 and CDR2 sequences are MDHEN and SYDVKM. V was pared by 2 bases and J by 1 base, with 4 bases of the junction left unmatched. CDR3 loop: CASSLPGGWNTEAFF. In nucleotides, the CDR3 is TGTGCCAGCAGTTTACCAGGGGGGTGGAACACTGAAGCTTTCTTT.

This rearrangement joins TRBV29-1 to TRBJ1-1, with D maybe TRBD1 (5 bases). Trimming stripped 7 bases from V and 7 bases from J, with 10 bases between. This CDR3 region has 10 residues. In germline, CDR1 is SQVTM, CDR2 ANQGSEA. CDR3 protein: CSGGDFEAFF. The DNA for the CDR3 is TGCAGCGGAGGGGACTTTGAAGCTTTCTTT.

The chain combines TRBV28 with TRBJ1-5; D call uncertain. There are 14 residues in the CDR3. V shed 2 bases and J shed 0 bases, with 5 bases lying between them. The germline V gene encodes CDR1 MDHEN and CDR2 SYDVKM. This chain's CDR3 is CASSLTTSNQPQHF. DNA for the CDR3: TGTGCCAGCAGTTTAACAACTAGCAATCAGCCCCAGCATTTT. The full variable domain, with the rest looked up from reference TRBV28 and TRBJ1-5, is DVKVTQSSRYLVKRTGEKVFLECVQDMDHENMFWYRQDPGLGLRLIYFSYDVKMKEKGDIPEGYSVSREKKERFSLILESASTNQTSMYLCASSLTTSNQPQHFGDGTRLSIL.

This sequence joins TRBV20-1 and TRBJ2-1, with a weak D call TRBD1 (6 bases). This CDR3 contains 11 residues. Trimming took 5 bases from V and 10 from J, leaving 12 bases between them. CDR1 and CDR2 from the germline V gene are DFQATT and SNEGSKA (reference sequence). DNA of the CDR3: TGCAGTGCTCCGGACAGTTGGGAGCAGTTCTTC. Protein sequence: CSAPDSWEQFF.

This clone was recorded a few times. The gene calls are TRBV6-5 and TRBJ1-5; 9 positions agree with TRBD1. Per germline, CDR1 MNHEY and CDR2 SVGAGI. This CDR3 has 14 amino acids. Trimming cost V 6 bases and J 3 bases; bases outside gene matches: 3. The CDR3 here is CASRTGGANQPQHF. In DNA form, the CDR3 reads TGTGCCAGCAGGACAGGGGGGGCCAATCAGCCCCAGCATTTT.

The chain uses TRBV29-1 and TRBJ1-1, with a weak D call TRBD1 (5 bases). The length of the CDR3 is 13 residues. Germline values: CDR1 SQVTM, CDR2 ANQGSEA. The germline V and J ends were trimmed by 7 bases and 1 base, with 13 bases remaining between them. The CDR3 protein is CSATRAQNTEAFF. CDR3 bases: TGCAGCGCGACCAGGGCCCAGAACACTGAAGCTTTCTTT. The whole variable domain, filled in from reference TRBV29-1 and TRBJ1-1, reads SAVISQKPSRDICQRGTSLTIQCQVDSQVTMMFWYRQQPGQSLTLIATANQGSEATYESGFVIDKFPISRPNLTFSTLTVSNMSPEDSSIYLCSATRAQNTEAFFGQGTRLTVV.

J is TRBJ2-3 and V is TRBV27, with TRBD1 matching over 8 bases. CDR1 is MNHEY, CDR2 SMNVEV, per germline (reference sequence). The CDR3 loop spans 15 amino acids. V dropped 4 bases and J dropped 0; count of bases not matched to a gene: 3. CDR3 residues: CASSSGDRSTDTQYF. The CDR3 DNA reads as TGTGCCAGCAGTTCCGGGGACAGGAGCACAGATACGCAGTATTTT.

This clone came up once. The chain is built from TRBV11-3 and TRBJ2-5; 11 bases are a match to TRBD1. The CDR3 is 14 amino acids. Per germline, CDR1 SGHNT and CDR2 YENEEA. V trimming: 3 bases; J trimming: 5 bases; junction bases outside the gene matches: 2. The CDR3 protein is CASSLGTGGETQYF. Here the CDR3 DNA reads TGTGCCAGCAGCTTGGGGACAGGGGGGGAGACCCAGTACTTC.

This chain connects TRBV19 to TRBJ2-5; D is undetermined. CDR1 and CDR2 from the germline V gene are LNHDA and SQIVND (reference sequence). Trimming left V 8 bases short and J 3 bases short, with 10 bases between. The CDR3 contains 12 residues. In DNA form, the CDR3 reads TGTGCCAGTGGCCTGGTAAAAGAGACCCAGTACTTC. It specifies CASGLVKETQYF.

The rearrangement joins TRBV7-6 to TRBJ2-1; a possible D gene is TRBD2 (5 bases). Trimming left V 5 bases short and J 11 bases short, with 13 bases between. The V gene's germline CDR1 is SGHVS and CDR2 FNYEAQ. The CDR3 totals 12 residues. CDR3 loop: CASSPGTIKQFF. Written as DNA, the CDR3 is TGTGCCAGCAGCCCGGGAACGATAAAGCAGTTCTTC.